The 18 T cell receptor beta chains below were found in one sample sequenced in a study of tumor and adjacent non-tumor tissue in lung cancer. Three rounds of nested PCR, following a modified ARM-PCR protocol, produced the TCRbeta library. TCRdb reanalysed the multiplex PCR reads using MiXCR and keeps one entry per CDR3 protein. The sample carries fewer than 80,000 distinct CDR3 sequences, nearly 70% recorded once. No cell sorting was done before RNA was extracted from the tissue. The specimen sequenced was lung tumor tissue. The receptor source for this set is a woman between 70 and 85 years old with non-small cell lung cancer.

The V call is TRBV5-1, the J call TRBJ2-1, with TRBD2 matching 7 bases. The trim removed 3 bases at V and 5 bases at J, leaving 8 bases unmatched. Germline CDR1 is SGHRS and CDR2 is YFSETQ. The CDR3 runs to 15 residues. The chain's CDR3 is CASSWWGGYHNEQFF. The CDR3 DNA is TGCGCCAGCAGCTGGTGGGGGGGATACCACAATGAGCAGTTCTTC. Full variable domain (missing parts from reference TRBV5-1 and TRBJ2-1): KAGVTQTPRYLIKTRGQQVTLSCSPISGHRSVSWYQQTPGQGLQFLFEYFSETQRNKGNFPGRFSGRQFSNSRSEMNVSTLELGDSALYLCASSWWGGYHNEQFFGPGTRLTVL.

The chain couples TRBV6-6 to TRBJ2-1; 16 nucleotides line up with TRBD2. The CDR3 consists of 18 residues. Germline-derived CDR1 and CDR2 are MNHNY and SVGAGI (reference sequence). CDR3 loop: CGNSYRHPGLAGGRGPFF. DNA of the CDR3: TGTGGCAACAGTTATCGCCATCCGGGACTAGCGGGAGGGCGGGGGCCGTTCTTC.

The table lists this clonotype with many counts. The chain employs TRBV10-3 and TRBJ2-7; 8 bases agree with TRBD2. Germline CDR1 and CDR2: ENHRY and SYGVKD. With V trimmed by 7 bases and J by 2 bases, 4 bases remained unmatched. The CDR3 is made up of 13 amino acids. This CDR3 reads CAIMTSATYEQYF. CDR3 sequence (DNA): TGTGCCATCATGACTAGCGCTACCTACGAGCAGTACTTC.

On this clonotype: Being one base from a much bigger clone, this may be a read error. The chain couples TRBV30 to TRBJ1-2, with D unresolved. The CDR3 contains 13 residues. Germline V gives CDR1 GTSNPN, CDR2 SVGIG (reference sequence). V was trimmed by 1 base and J by 9 bases, leaving 15 bases between them. CDR3 nucleotide sequence: TGTGCCTGGAGTGAGAACCCCCTCCAAAGCTACACCTTC. Its protein is CAWSENPLQSYTF.

Points on this clonotype: Possible read error: a much larger clone is one base away. The gene calls are TRBV14 and TRBJ1-4; D remains ambiguous. Germline V gene lookup returns CDR1 SGHDN and CDR2 FVKESK. Trimming took off 3 bases at V and 7 bases at J, with 9 bases between the two ends. The CDR3 sequence is 13 residues long. The CDR3 nucleotides read TGTGCCAGCAGCCACGGGATCTCTGAAAAACTGTTTTTT. Residues: CASSHGISEKLFF.

A word on this clonotype: At one end, the junction sequence differs from germline, possibly due to a read error. The genes are TRBV5-4 and TRBJ2-1; 7 bases fit TRBD2. Germline CDR1 reads SGHNT; CDR2 reads YYREEE (reference sequence). The CDR3 is 16 amino acids. CDR3 nucleotides: TGTGCCAGCAGCTTGAGAAGCGGGAACTCCTACAATGAACAGTTCTTC. This codes for CASSLRSGNSYNEQFF. The whole variable domain, remainder taken from reference TRBV5-4 and TRBJ2-1, is ETGVTQSPTHLIKTRGQQVTLRCSSQSGHNTVSWYQQALGQGPQFIFQYYREEENGRGNFPPRFSGLQFPNYSSELNVNALELDDSALYLCASSLRSGNSYNEQFFGPGTRLTVL.

Details on this clonotype: As the CDR3 is not closed by the conserved phenylalanine or tryptophan, this likely results from a read error. J is TRBJ2-7 and V is TRBV5-5; 7 positions agree with TRBD2. The CDR3 contains 15 residues. Germline V gene data show CDR1 as SGHKS and CDR2 as YYEKEE (reference sequence). This CDR3 is CASSYTSASVYQQYL. The CDR3 DNA sequence: TGCGCCAGCAGCTATACTAGCGCGAGCGTCTACCAGCAGTACCTC.

This clonotype was found many times. The chain links TRBV5-4 to TRBJ2-1; the D gene is possibly TRBD2 (5 bases). Per germline, CDR1 SGHNT and CDR2 YYREEE (reference sequence). V was pared by 0 bases and J by 4 bases, with 14 bases between. The CDR3 consists of 16 residues. CDR3 nucleotide sequence: TGTGCCAGCAGCTTGGACGCTAGCACTTCGTACAATGAGCAGTTCTTC. It is translated as CASSLDASTSYNEQFF.

This clonotype has only one observation. The rearrangement links TRBV12-3 or TRBV12-4 to TRBJ2-1; a weak D match, TRBD2 (5 bases). CDR3 length equals 15 residues. V was shortened by 10 bases and J by 3 bases, with 19 bases between the two germline ends. The CDR3: CAISPGLGVYNEQFF. CDR3 DNA: TGTGCCATTAGTCCAGGACTGGGCGTCTACAATGAGCAGTTCTTC.

Turning to this clonotype: At one end the junction does not follow the germline gene, possibly because of a read error. The CDR3 nucleotides are TGTGTCAGCAGCCAAGATTCACTAGCGGCCTCCGAGACGCAATATTTT. It is translated as CVSSQDSLAASETQYF. V usage is TRBV4-2 and J usage is TRBJ2-3; 8 bases agree with TRBD2. There are 16 residues in the CDR3. Germline V gene data show CDR1 as LGHNA and CDR2 as YNFKEQ.

On this clonotype itself: This may be a read error, as it is one base from a much larger clone. The chain uses TRBV7-2 and TRBJ1-6; no clear D gene. Germline-derived CDR1 and CDR2 are SGHTA and FQGNSA. The CDR3 has 16 amino acids. The V end was cut by 8 bases, the J end by 0 bases, with 14 bases between. CDR3 sequence: CASGPSRGSYNSPLHF. In DNA, the CDR3 is TGTGCCAGCGGCCCCTCCCGGGGCTCCTATAATTCACCCCTCCACTTT.

A word on this clonotype: A much larger clone sits a single nucleotide away, making a read error possible. The gene calls are TRBV28 and TRBJ2-2, with a weak D call TRBD1 (5 bases). Trimming removed 6 bases from V and 7 bases from J, with 21 bases in between. The germline gives CDR1 MDHEN, CDR2 SYDVKM. The CDR3 is 16 residues long. CDR3 loop: CASRHASSGFNGELFF. CDR3 sequence (DNA): TGTGCCAGCAGGCACGCTTCCTCAGGGTTCAACGGGGAGCTGTTTTTT.

Sample share makes this clonotype medium-sized (0.01 to 0.1%). The chain uses TRBV6-5 and TRBJ2-7; D not resolved. Germline CDR1 is MNHEY and CDR2 is SVGAGI. Trimming took off 1 base at V and 3 bases at J, with 7 bases between the two ends. The CDR3 runs to 13 residues. The CDR3 loop reads CASSYFSGYEQYF. The CDR3 nucleotides are TGTGCCAGCAGTTACTTTAGTGGCTACGAGCAGTACTTC.

This clonotype was recorded a few times. One junction end disagrees with the germline gene, perhaps due to a read error. This chain connects TRBV4-1 to TRBJ2-5; 7 nucleotides match TRBD2. This CDR3 has 17 residues. Germline V lookup: CDR1 MGHRA, CDR2 YSYEKL. Here the CDR3 reads CVSSQDRPGHQGGTQYF. For the CDR3, the DNA is TGCGTCAGCAGCCAAGACCGACCGGGCCACCAGGGAGGGACCCAGTATTTC.

Concerning this clonotype itself: A much larger clone differs from this one at a single base, so this may be a read error. The V gene is TRBV7-8, the J gene TRBJ1-3; a possible D gene is TRBD1 (5 bases). This CDR3 comprises 15 residues. The germline V gene has CDR1 SGHVS and CDR2 FQNEAQ. Trimming removed 7 bases at V and 4 bases at J, with 17 bases between. The DNA of the CDR3 is TGTGCCAGCATCTCAATTAGGGACCGAGGAAACACCATATATTTT. Translation: CASISIRDRGNTIYF.

The rearrangement links TRBV6-1 to TRBJ1-4; the D is unclear. The CDR3 has 17 residues. The V end lost 4 bases, the J end lost 4 bases, and 19 bases lay between the germline ends. CDR1 is MNHNS and CDR2 is SASEGT in the germline V gene. The CDR3 reads CASSVVDGASSNEKLFF. CDR3 DNA sequence: TGTGCCAGCAGTGTAGTGGACGGAGCTTCAAGTAATGAAAAACTGTTTTTT.

The chain links TRBV20-1 to TRBJ2-1; 9 bases are shared with TRBD2. J was trimmed by 7 bases and V by 0 bases; bases with no gene match: 10. Germline V gives CDR1 DFQATT, CDR2 SNEGSKA (reference sequence). CDR3 size: 16 residues. The CDR3 loop is CSARDLRLAAGNEQFF. The CDR3 DNA reads TGCAGTGCTAGAGATCTCCGACTAGCGGCTGGGAATGAGCAGTTCTTC.

A note on this clonotype: Just one base apart from a much larger clone, this may be a read error. The CDR3 end shows no conserved phenylalanine or tryptophan, and so a read error is likely. The CDR3 loop reads CASLPTGGTTEAFL. The DNA for the CDR3 is TGCGCCAGCCTCCCGACAGGGGGAACGACTGAAGCTTTCCTT. The rearrangement links TRBV5-1 to TRBJ1-1; 9 nucleotides match TRBD1. Trimming took 7 bases from V and 5 from J; bases not matched to a gene: 9. The germline V gene encodes CDR1 SGHRS and CDR2 YFSETQ. The CDR3 loop spans 14 amino acids.